This T cell receptor (beta chain) is drawn from a study of immune characterization of retroperitoneal liposarcoma. Germline V gives CDR1 MNHEY, CDR2 SVGAGI. The CDR3 spans 15 residues. Trimming left V 4 bases short and J 3 bases short, with 14 bases between. This clonotype has a handful of counts. MiXCR, run by TCRdb on the PCR reads, gives a single entry per CDR3 protein. The table records about 11,000 distinct CDR3 sequences, around half of them present only once. Source material: tumor tissue. This TCR derives from a female donor with retroperitoneal liposarcoma. The V gene is TRBV6-5, the J gene TRBJ2-3; the D gene is possibly TRBD1 (6 bases). The CDR3 DNA follows: TGTGCCAGCAGTTCGAGACAGGTCGGTACAGATACGCAGTATTTT. Its protein product is CASSSRQVGTDTQYF.